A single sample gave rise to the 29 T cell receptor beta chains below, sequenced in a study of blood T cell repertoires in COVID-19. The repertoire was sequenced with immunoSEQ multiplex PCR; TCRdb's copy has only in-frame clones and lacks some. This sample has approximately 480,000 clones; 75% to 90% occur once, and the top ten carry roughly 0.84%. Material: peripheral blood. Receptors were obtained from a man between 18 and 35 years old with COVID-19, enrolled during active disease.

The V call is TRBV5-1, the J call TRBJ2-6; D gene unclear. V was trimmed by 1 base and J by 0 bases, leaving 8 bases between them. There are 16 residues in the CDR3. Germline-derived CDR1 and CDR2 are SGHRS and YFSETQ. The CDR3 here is CASSLWPNSGANVLTF. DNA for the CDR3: TGCGCCAGCAGCTTGTGGCCCAACTCTGGGGCCAACGTCCTGACTTTC.

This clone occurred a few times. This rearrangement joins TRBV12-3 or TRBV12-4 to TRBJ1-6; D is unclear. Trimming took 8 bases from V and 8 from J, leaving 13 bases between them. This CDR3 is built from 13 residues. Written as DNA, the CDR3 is TGTGCCAGCGGTAGAAGCGCGGATTCACCCCTCCACTTT. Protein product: CASGRSADSPLHF.

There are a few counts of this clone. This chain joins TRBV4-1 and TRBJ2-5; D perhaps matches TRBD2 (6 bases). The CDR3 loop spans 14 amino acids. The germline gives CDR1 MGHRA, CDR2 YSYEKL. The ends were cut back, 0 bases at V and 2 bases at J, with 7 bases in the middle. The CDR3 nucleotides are TGCGCCAGCAGCCAAGAGGCGGGGCAAGAGACCCAGTACTTC. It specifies CASSQEAGQETQYF.

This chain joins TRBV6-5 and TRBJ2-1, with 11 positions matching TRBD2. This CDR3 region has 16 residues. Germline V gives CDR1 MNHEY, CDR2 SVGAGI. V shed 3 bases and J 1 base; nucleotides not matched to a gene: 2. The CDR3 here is CASSYTSGSSYNEQFF. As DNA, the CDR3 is TGTGCCAGCAGTTATACTAGCGGGAGTTCCTACAATGAGCAGTTCTTC.

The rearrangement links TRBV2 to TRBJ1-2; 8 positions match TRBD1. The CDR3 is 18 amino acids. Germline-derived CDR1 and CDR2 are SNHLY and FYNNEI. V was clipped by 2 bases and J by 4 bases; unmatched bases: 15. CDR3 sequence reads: CASSESVGRGRVGYGYTF. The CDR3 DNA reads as TGTGCCAGCAGTGAATCGGTTGGCAGGGGGCGGGTCGGCTATGGCTACACCTTC.

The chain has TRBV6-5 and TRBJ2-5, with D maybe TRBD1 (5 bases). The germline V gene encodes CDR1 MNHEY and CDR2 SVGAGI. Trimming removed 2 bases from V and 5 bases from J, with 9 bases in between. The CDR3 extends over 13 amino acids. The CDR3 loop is CASSYRGPETQYF. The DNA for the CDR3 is TGTGCCAGCAGTTACAGGGGTCCCGAGACCCAGTACTTC.

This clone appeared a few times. Here the CDR3 reads CASSSGLSNQPQHF. CDR3 in DNA: TGTGCCAGCAGTTCGGGACTGAGTAATCAGCCCCAGCATTTT. The chain combines TRBV6-5 with TRBJ1-5; tentative D call: TRBD1 (5 bases). The V gene lost 4 bases and the J gene lost 4 bases, with 11 bases spanning the gap. The germline V gene has CDR1 MNHEY and CDR2 SVGAGI. This CDR3 spans 14 amino acids.

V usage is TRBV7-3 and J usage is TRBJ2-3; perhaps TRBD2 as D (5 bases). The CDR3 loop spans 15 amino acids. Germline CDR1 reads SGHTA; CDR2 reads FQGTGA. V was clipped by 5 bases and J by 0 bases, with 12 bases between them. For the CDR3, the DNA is TGTGCCAGCAGCCCGTGGCGGACTAGCACAGATACGCAGTATTTT. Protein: CASSPWRTSTDTQYF.

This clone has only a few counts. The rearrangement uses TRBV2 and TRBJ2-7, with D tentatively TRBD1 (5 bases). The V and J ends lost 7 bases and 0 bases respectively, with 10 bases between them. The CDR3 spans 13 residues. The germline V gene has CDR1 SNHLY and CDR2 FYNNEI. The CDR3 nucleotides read TGTGCCAGCATGATAGACAGCTCCTACGAGCAGTACTTC. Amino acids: CASMIDSSYEQYF.

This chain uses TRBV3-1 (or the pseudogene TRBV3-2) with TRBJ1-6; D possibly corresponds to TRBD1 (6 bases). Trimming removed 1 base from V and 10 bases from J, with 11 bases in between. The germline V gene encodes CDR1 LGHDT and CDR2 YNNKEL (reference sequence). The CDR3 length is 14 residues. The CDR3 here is CASSQGPGESPLHF. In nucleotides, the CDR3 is TGTGCCAGCAGCCAAGGGCCAGGGGAATCACCCCTCCACTTT.

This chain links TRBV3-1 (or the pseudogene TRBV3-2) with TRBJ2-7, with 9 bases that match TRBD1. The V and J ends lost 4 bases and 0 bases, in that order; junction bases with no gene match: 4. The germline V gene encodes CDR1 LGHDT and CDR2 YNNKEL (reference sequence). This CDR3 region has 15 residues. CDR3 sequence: CASSLGGQGSYEQYF. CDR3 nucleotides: TGTGCCAGCAGCCTCGGGGGACAGGGCTCCTACGAGCAGTACTTC.

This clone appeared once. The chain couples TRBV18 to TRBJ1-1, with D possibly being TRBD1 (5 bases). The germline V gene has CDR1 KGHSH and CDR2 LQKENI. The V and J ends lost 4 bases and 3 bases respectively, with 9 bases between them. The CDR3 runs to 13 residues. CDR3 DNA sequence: TGTGCCAGCTCACGCAGCAGGGACACTGAAGCTTTCTTT. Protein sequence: CASSRSRDTEAFF.

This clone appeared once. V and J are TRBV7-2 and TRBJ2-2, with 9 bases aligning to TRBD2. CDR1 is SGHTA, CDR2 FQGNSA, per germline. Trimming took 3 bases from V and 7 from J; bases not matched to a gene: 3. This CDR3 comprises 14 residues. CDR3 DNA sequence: TGTGCCAGCAGCTTGAGCGGGAGGATCGGGGAGCTGTTTTTT. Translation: CASSLSGRIGELFF.

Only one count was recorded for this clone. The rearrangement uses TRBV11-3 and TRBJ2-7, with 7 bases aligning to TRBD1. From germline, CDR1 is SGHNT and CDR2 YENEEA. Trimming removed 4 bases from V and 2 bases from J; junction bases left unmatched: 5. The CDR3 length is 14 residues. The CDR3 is CASSSSGTAYEQYF. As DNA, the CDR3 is TGTGCCAGCAGCTCCTCCGGGACAGCCTACGAGCAGTACTTC.

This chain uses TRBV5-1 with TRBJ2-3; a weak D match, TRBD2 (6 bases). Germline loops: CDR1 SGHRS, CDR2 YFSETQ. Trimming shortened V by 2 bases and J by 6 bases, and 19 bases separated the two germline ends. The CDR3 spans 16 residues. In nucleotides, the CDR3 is TGCGCCAGCAGCTTAGAAACGGGAGCTGGGGCGGATACGCAGTATTTT. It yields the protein CASSLETGAGADTQYF.

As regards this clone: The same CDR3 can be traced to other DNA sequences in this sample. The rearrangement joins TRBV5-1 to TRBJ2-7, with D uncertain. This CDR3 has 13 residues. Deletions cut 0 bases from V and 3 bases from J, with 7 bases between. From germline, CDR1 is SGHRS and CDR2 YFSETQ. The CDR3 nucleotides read TGCGCCAGCAGCTTGGGACAAGACTACGAGCAGTACTTC. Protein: CASSLGQDYEQYF.

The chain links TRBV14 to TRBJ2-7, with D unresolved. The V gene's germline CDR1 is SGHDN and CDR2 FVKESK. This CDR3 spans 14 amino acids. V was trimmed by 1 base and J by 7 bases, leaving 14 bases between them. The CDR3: CASSQVPGIREQYF. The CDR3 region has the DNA TGTGCCAGCAGCCAAGTCCCAGGCATCAGGGAGCAGTACTTC.

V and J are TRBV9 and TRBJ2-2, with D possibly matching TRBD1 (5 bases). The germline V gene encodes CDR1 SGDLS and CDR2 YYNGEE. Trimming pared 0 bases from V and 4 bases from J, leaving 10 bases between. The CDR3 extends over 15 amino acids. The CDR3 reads CASSVVQGGTGELFF. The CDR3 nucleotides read TGTGCCAGCAGCGTAGTTCAGGGTGGCACCGGGGAGCTGTTTTTT.

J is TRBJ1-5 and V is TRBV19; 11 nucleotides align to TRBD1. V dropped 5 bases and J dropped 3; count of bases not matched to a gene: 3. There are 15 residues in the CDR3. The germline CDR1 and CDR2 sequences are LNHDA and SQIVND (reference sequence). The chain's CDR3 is CASSWDRGDNQPQHF. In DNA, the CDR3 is TGTGCCAGTAGTTGGGACAGGGGGGACAATCAGCCCCAGCATTTT.

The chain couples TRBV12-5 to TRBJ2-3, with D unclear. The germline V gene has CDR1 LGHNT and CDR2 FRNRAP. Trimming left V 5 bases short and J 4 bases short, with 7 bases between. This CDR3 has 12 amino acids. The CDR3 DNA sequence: TGTGCTAGTGGTCCAGTATCAGATACGCAGTATTTT. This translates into CASGPVSDTQYF. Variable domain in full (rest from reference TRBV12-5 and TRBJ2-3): DARVTQTPRHKVTEMGQEVTMRCQPILGHNTVFWYRQTMMQGLELLAYFRNRAPLDDSGMPKDRFSAEMPDATLATLKIQPSEPRDSAVYFCASGPVSDTQYFGPGTRLTVL.

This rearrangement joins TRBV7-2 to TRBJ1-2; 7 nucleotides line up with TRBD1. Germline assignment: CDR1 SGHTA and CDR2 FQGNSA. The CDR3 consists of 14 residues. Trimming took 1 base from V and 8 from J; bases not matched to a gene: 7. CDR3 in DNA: TGTGCCAGCAGCTTAGTCGGGCAGGGGGGAGGCTACACCTTC. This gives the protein CASSLVGQGGGYTF.

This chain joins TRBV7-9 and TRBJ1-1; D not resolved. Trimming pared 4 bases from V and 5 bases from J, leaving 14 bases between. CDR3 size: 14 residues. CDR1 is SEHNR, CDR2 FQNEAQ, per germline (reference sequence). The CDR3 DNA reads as TGTGCCAGCAGCTGGACTTCCCTGGGGACTGAAGCTTTCTTT. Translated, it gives CASSWTSLGTEAFF.

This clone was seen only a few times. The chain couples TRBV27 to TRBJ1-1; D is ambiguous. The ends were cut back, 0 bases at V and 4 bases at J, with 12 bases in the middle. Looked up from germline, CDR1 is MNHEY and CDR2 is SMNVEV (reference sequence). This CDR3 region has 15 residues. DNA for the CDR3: TGTGCCAGCAGTTTATCCCCCGGGATGGGCACTGAAGCTTTCTTT. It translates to CASSLSPGMGTEAFF.

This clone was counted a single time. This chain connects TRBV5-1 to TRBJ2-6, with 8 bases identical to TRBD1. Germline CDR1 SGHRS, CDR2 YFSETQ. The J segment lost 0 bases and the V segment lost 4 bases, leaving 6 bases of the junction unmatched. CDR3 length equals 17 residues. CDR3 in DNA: TGCGCCAGCAGCCAGGGACAGGTCCCCTCTGGGGCCAACGTCCTGACTTTC. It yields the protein CASSQGQVPSGANVLTF.

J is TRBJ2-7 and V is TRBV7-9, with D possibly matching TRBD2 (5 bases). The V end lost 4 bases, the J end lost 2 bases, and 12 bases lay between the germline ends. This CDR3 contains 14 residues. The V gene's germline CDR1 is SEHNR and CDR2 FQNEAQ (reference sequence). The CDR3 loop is CASSSPAGPYEQYF. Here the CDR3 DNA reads TGTGCCAGCAGCTCCCCCGCGGGCCCCTACGAGCAGTACTTC.

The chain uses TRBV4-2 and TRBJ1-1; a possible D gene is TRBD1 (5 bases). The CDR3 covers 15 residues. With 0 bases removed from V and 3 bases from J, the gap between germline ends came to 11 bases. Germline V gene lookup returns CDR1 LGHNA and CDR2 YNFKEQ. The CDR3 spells CASSQDFRADTEAFF. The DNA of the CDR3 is TGTGCCAGCAGCCAAGATTTCAGGGCGGACACTGAAGCTTTCTTT.

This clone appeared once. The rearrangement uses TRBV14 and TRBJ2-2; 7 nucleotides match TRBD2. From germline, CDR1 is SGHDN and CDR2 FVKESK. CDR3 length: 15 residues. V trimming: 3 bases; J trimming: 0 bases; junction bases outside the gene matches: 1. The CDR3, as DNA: TGTGCCAGCAGCCACCGGGGGGCGAACACCGGGGAGCTGTTTTTT. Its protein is CASSHRGANTGELFF.

The CDR3 DNA reads TGCGCCAGCAGCTCACAGACAGGGATGAACACTGAAGCTTTCTTT. This sequence encodes CASSSQTGMNTEAFF. The V gene is TRBV5-1, the J gene TRBJ1-1, with 7 bases that match TRBD1. Trimming at V came to 3 bases and at J to 0 bases, leaving 5 bases not matched to a gene. The CDR3 consists of 15 residues. Germline CDR1 and CDR2: SGHRS and YFSETQ.

The CDR3 DNA reads as TGTGCCACCAGTGGCGGGGTGTCATACAATGAGCAGTTCTTC. This sequence encodes CATSGGVSYNEQFF. The genes are TRBV24-1 and TRBJ2-1; tentatively, D is TRBD2 (6 bases). V was clipped by 5 bases and J by 4 bases, with 11 bases between them. Germline loops: CDR1 KGHDR, CDR2 SFDVKD. This CDR3 is built from 14 residues.